This passage covers 15 T cell receptor beta chains from one sample sequenced in a study of cytomegalovirus exposure and HLA in healthy donors. A multiplex PCR was run with 60 Vbeta primers and 13 Jbeta primers. Assay used: immunoSEQ multiplex PCR; TCRdb lists only in-frame clones, some missing. The sample has under 200,000 clones, roughly 67% seen once. The sequenced sample was PBMCs. The receptor set was obtained from a young woman in good health and CMV-seropositive.

This clone occurred once. The V and J genes are TRBV5-1 and TRBJ1-4; tentative D call: TRBD1 (5 bases). Germline CDR1 reads SGHRS; CDR2 reads YFSETQ. This CDR3 comprises 14 residues. The V and J ends lost 4 bases and 0 bases respectively, with 7 bases between them. The CDR3 protein is CASSQTATNEKLFF. Written as DNA, the CDR3 is TGCGCCAGCAGCCAGACAGCAACTAATGAAAAACTGTTTTTT.

J is TRBJ2-3 and V is TRBV2, with D possibly matching TRBD2 (5 bases). V was trimmed by 2 bases and J by 5 bases, leaving 11 bases between them. Germline CDR1 and CDR2: SNHLY and FYNNEI. The CDR3 runs to 14 residues. The CDR3 reads CASSEPGVIDTQYF. The CDR3 nucleotides are TGTGCCAGCAGTGAACCCGGGGTTATAGATACGCAGTATTTT.

V is TRBV6-4 and J is TRBJ2-3, with D perhaps matching TRBD1 (6 bases). CDR1 MRHNA and CDR2 SNTAGT come from the germline V gene. This CDR3 spans 13 amino acids. With 3 bases removed from V and 11 bases from J, the gap between germline ends came to 15 bases. Here the CDR3 reads CASSDHQGFQQYF. In DNA, the CDR3 is TGTGCCAGCAGTGATCATCAGGGGTTTCAGCAGTATTTT.

The chain employs TRBV7-5 and TRBJ2-7; the D call TRBD1 from the table was never checked on the DNA. TRBV7-5 is a known pseudogene. CDR3 length: 16 amino acids. The CDR3 protein is CVRSLVQGGRPYEQYF. DNA for the CDR3: TGTGTCAGAAGCTTGGTCCAGGGGGGTCGTCCCTACGAGCAGTACTTC.

This chain joins TRBV7-2 and TRBJ2-2, with D perhaps matching TRBD1 (6 bases). CDR1 SGHTA and CDR2 FQGNSA come from the germline V gene. The CDR3 is 15 residues long. V gave up 6 bases and J gave up 2 bases, with 13 bases separating them. CDR3 nucleotides: TGTGCCAGCAGTCGGAGACAGGTCAACACCGGGGAGCTGTTTTTT. Amino acids: CASSRRQVNTGELFF.

This rearrangement joins TRBV10-3 to TRBJ1-1, with TRBD1 matching 8 bases. Losses at the gene ends were 7 bases for V and 4 bases for J; bases not matched to a gene: 11. CDR1 ENHRY and CDR2 SYGVKD come from the germline V gene. This CDR3 is 15 amino acids long. The CDR3 region has the DNA TGTGCCATCAACCCGGCAGGGGGCAGGTTCACTGAAGCTTTCTTT. This gives the protein CAINPAGGRFTEAFF.

This chain's CDR3 is CASSLGERNYGYTF. The CDR3 DNA is TGCGCCAGCAGCTTGGGAGAGCGGAACTATGGCTACACCTTC. The chain couples TRBV5-1 to TRBJ1-2; no firm D call. Trimming took off 0 bases at V and 2 bases at J, with 8 bases between the two ends. The CDR3 is 14 amino acids. In germline, CDR1 is SGHRS, CDR2 YFSETQ.

The gene calls are TRBV2 and TRBJ2-7; TRBD2 agrees at 8 bases. With V trimmed by 5 bases and J by 0 bases, 9 bases remained unmatched. The CDR3 is made up of 16 amino acids. Germline assignment: CDR1 SNHLY and CDR2 FYNNEI. The CDR3 region is CASSFRGGTSSYEQYF. The CDR3 DNA reads TGTGCCAGCAGTTTCCGGGGGGGGACCAGCTCCTACGAGCAGTACTTC.

The chain is built from TRBV4-1 and TRBJ1-4, with D uncertain. The germline V gene encodes CDR1 MGHRA and CDR2 YSYEKL. V was pared by 4 bases and J by 0 bases, with 6 bases between. CDR3 length equals 14 residues. As DNA, the CDR3 is TGCGCCAGCAGCCCGGTTGCAACTAATGAAAAACTGTTTTTT. Translated: CASSPVATNEKLFF.

This clone was counted a few times. V gene TRBV28 combines with J gene TRBJ1-5, with 10 positions matching TRBD1. V gave up 6 bases and J gave up 6 bases; unmatched junction bases: 5. The CDR3 covers 14 residues. Germline CDR1 and CDR2: MDHEN and SYDVKM. The CDR3 is CASSPGQGRQPQHF. Written as DNA, the CDR3 is TGTGCCAGCAGCCCGGGACAGGGGCGTCAGCCCCAGCATTTT.

The rearrangement joins TRBV7-2 to TRBJ2-2; a possible D gene is TRBD1 (5 bases). CDR1 SGHTA and CDR2 FQGNSA come from the germline V gene. Trimming took 7 bases from V and 3 from J, leaving 15 bases between them. The CDR3 has 15 amino acids. The CDR3 coding sequence is TGTGCCAGCACCGTCAGGGCCCTTGACACCGGGGAGCTGTTTTTT. This encodes CASTVRALDTGELFF.

The chain joins TRBV4-2 to TRBJ2-1; 8 bases map to TRBD2. CDR1 is LGHNA, CDR2 YNFKEQ, per germline. The trim removed 1 base at V and 3 bases at J, leaving 5 bases unmatched. The CDR3 is made up of 16 amino acids. CDR3 bases: TGTGCCAGCAGCCAAGCTCAAGCGGGGGACTACAATGAGCAGTTCTTC. Amino acids: CASSQAQAGDYNEQFF.

The rearrangement uses TRBV27 and TRBJ1-5, with 7 positions matching TRBD1. This CDR3 is built from 16 residues. The ends lost 5 bases at V and 3 bases at J; junction bases unmatched: 10. CDR1 MNHEY and CDR2 SMNVEV come from the germline V gene (reference sequence). The CDR3 sequence: CASSPQGTANNQPQHF. The CDR3 nucleotides are TGTGCCAGCAGTCCACAAGGGACAGCTAACAATCAGCCCCAGCATTTT.

V is TRBV28 and J is TRBJ1-5; D call uncertain. With 8 bases removed from V and 0 bases from J, the gap between germline ends came to 11 bases. CDR1 is MDHEN and CDR2 is SYDVKM in the germline V gene. The CDR3 spans 14 residues. CDR3 residues: CASVGIYSNQPQHF. The CDR3 DNA reads TGTGCCAGCGTCGGGATTTATAGCAATCAGCCCCAGCATTTT.

The chain combines TRBV7-3 with TRBJ2-6; D unresolved. Trimming removed 3 bases at V and 11 bases at J, with 17 bases between. In germline, CDR1 is SGHTA, CDR2 FQGTGA. The CDR3 consists of 15 residues. The CDR3 sequence: CASSFQDLGYDVLTF. The DNA for the CDR3 is TGTGCCAGCAGCTTTCAGGATCTGGGTTATGACGTCCTGACTTTC. The variable domain in full, with the rest retrieved from reference TRBV7-3 and TRBJ2-6, is GAGVSQTPSNKVTEKGKYVELRCDPISGHTALYWYRQSLGQGPEFLIYFQGTGAADDSGLPNDRFFAVRPEGSVSTLKIQRTERGDSAVYLCASSFQDLGYDVLTFGAGSRLTVL.